The 27 T cell receptor beta chains below were found in one sample sequenced in a study of OX40 agonist ivuxolimab in advanced cancers. Libraries were prepared by immunoSEQ multiplex PCR; TCRdb keeps only in-frame clonotypes and omits some of them. Of about 79,000 clones in the sample, approximately 94% were seen once. The material sequenced was CD4+ or CD8+ T cells sorted from blood, taken in a trial of the OX40 agonist ivuxolimab. These receptors were collected from an adult with an advanced solid tumor such as melanoma, head and neck, liver or kidney cancer.

This chain connects TRBV10-3 to TRBJ1-1, with D hard to call. Trimming cost V 0 bases and J 8 bases, with 13 bases left between them. The CDR3 is 14 amino acids. The germline gives CDR1 ENHRY, CDR2 SYGVKD. The CDR3 loop reads CAISESTRVAEAFF. The CDR3 bases are TGTGCCATCAGTGAGTCGACAAGGGTAGCCGAAGCTTTCTTT.

The rearrangement links TRBV27 to TRBJ1-2; possibly TRBD1 for D (6 bases). The ends were cut back, 2 bases at V and 6 bases at J, with 10 bases in the middle. This CDR3 is 13 amino acids long. Germline V lookup: CDR1 MNHEY, CDR2 SMNVEV (reference sequence). The CDR3 here is CASSLGQSDGYTF. CDR3 in DNA: TGTGCCAGCAGTTTAGGACAGTCCGATGGCTACACCTTC.

This clone was seen a single time. V gene TRBV7-8 combines with J gene TRBJ1-1; 9 bases align to TRBD1. The CDR3 loop spans 12 amino acids. The junction had 6 bases not matched to a gene; V was cut back by 8 bases and J by 8 bases. In germline, CDR1 is SGHVS, CDR2 FQNEAQ. CDR3 sequence: CASAGQGVEAFF. The CDR3 bases are TGTGCCAGCGCGGGACAGGGCGTCGAAGCTTTCTTT.

This chain connects TRBV19 to TRBJ2-5; weak D call: TRBD1 (6 bases). Germline CDR1 and CDR2: LNHDA and SQIVND (reference sequence). CDR3 length: 13 amino acids. Trimming pared 1 base from V and 5 bases from J, leaving 8 bases between. The CDR3 here is CASSIGGPETQYF. The DNA for the CDR3 is TGTGCCAGTAGTATAGGGGGGCCTGAGACCCAGTACTTC. Based on the CDR3 plus reference TRBV19 and TRBJ2-5, the full variable domain is DGGITQSPKYLFRKEGQNVTLSCEQNLNHDAMYWYRQDPGQGLRLIYYSQIVNDFQKGDIAEGYSVSREKKESFPLTVTSAQKNPTAFYLCASSIGGPETQYFGPGTRLLVL.

V and J are TRBV7-9 and TRBJ2-2; D call uncertain. CDR1 and CDR2 from the germline V gene are SEHNR and FQNEAQ (reference sequence). Between the trimmed V and J ends, which lost 1 base and 6 bases, there was a span of 3 bases. This CDR3 has 12 residues. CDR3 sequence reads: CASSLDSGELFF. For the CDR3, the DNA is TGTGCCAGCAGCTTAGATTCCGGGGAGCTGTTTTTT.

J is TRBJ1-2 and V is TRBV9; a weak D match, TRBD1 (5 bases). In germline, CDR1 is SGDLS, CDR2 YYNGEE. Trimming pared 0 bases from V and 4 bases from J, leaving 16 bases between. The CDR3 contains 16 residues. The CDR3 protein is CASSVVNSGDFYGYTF. CDR3 sequence (DNA): TGTGCCAGCAGCGTAGTTAACAGCGGGGACTTCTATGGCTACACCTTC.

The chain links TRBV11-3 to TRBJ2-1; D perhaps matches TRBD2 (6 bases). Per germline, CDR1 SGHNT and CDR2 YENEEA. V was pared by 0 bases and J by 7 bases, with 10 bases between. This CDR3 is 14 amino acids long. The DNA of the CDR3 is TGTGCCAGCAGCTTAGAACCTAGCGAGAATGAGCAGTTCTTC. This codes for CASSLEPSENEQFF.

The rearrangement links TRBV11-2 to TRBJ1-1; perhaps TRBD1 as D (5 bases). Trimming removed 5 bases at V and 4 bases at J, with 17 bases between. The CDR3 length is 15 residues. Germline V gives CDR1 SGHAT, CDR2 FQNNGV. The CDR3 reads CASSAGMGVATEAFF. CDR3 DNA sequence: TGTGCCAGCAGCGCGGGGATGGGGGTTGCCACTGAAGCTTTCTTT.

The chain couples TRBV7-2 to TRBJ2-7; 7 bases agree with TRBD2. The length of the CDR3 is 14 residues. The V gene end was trimmed by 3 bases and the J gene end by 0 bases; junction bases not matched to a gene: 2. CDR1 and CDR2 (germline): SGHTA, FQGNSA. DNA for the CDR3: TGTGCCAGCAGCTTCGGGGGGAGCTCCTACGAGCAGTACTTC. Translation gives CASSFGGSSYEQYF.

V gene TRBV7-9 combines with J gene TRBJ2-3, with unresolved D. The CDR3 extends over 14 amino acids. Trimming cost V 5 bases and J 5 bases, with 14 bases left between them. CDR1 SEHNR and CDR2 FQNEAQ come from the germline V gene (reference sequence). As DNA, the CDR3 is TGTGCCAGCAGCCCCCGAGATATGGAAGATACGCAGTATTTT. Amino acid sequence: CASSPRDMEDTQYF. Variable domain in full (rest from reference TRBV7-9 and TRBJ2-3): DTGVSQNPRHKITKRGQNVTFRCDPISEHNRLYWYRQTLGQGPEFLTYFQNEAQLEKSRLLSDRFSAERPKGSFSTLEIQRTEQGDSAMYLCASSPRDMEDTQYFGPGTRLTVL.

The chain is built from TRBV2 and TRBJ2-7; possibly TRBD2 for D (5 bases). The germline V and J ends were trimmed by 7 bases and 0 bases, with 13 bases remaining between them. CDR1 SNHLY and CDR2 FYNNEI come from the germline V gene. The CDR3 spans 14 residues. The CDR3 protein is CASTLLGSSYEQYF. CDR3 nucleotide sequence: TGTGCCAGCACCTTACTTGGGAGCTCCTACGAGCAGTACTTC.

The J gene is TRBJ2-7, the V gene TRBV29-1; 9 nucleotides align to TRBD1. The CDR3 totals 12 residues. With 7 bases clipped from V and 6 bases from J, the junction kept 7 bases outside the gene matches. Per the germline V gene, CDR1 is SQVTM and CDR2 is ANQGSEA. The CDR3 DNA reads as TGCAGCGCCCGGACAGGGGCGATCGAGCAGTACTTC. This gives the protein CSARTGAIEQYF.

The chain couples TRBV11-2 to TRBJ2-5; possibly TRBD1 or TRBD2 for D (5 bases each). Germline V gene sequence: CDR1 SGHAT, CDR2 FQNNGV. The ends were cut back, 2 bases at V and 5 bases at J, with 12 bases in the middle. The CDR3 loop spans 14 amino acids. The CDR3 region has the DNA TGTGCCAGCAGCTTATACAGGACTGGGGAGACCCAGTACTTC. As protein: CASSLYRTGETQYF. Full variable domain (remainder filled in from reference TRBV11-2 and TRBJ2-5): EAGVAQSPRYKIIEKRQSVAFWCNPISGHATLYWYQQILGQGPKLLIQFQNNGVVDDSQLPKDRFSAERLKGVDSTLKIQPAKLEDSAVYLCASSLYRTGETQYFGPGTRLLVL.

The chain is built from TRBV5-4 and TRBJ2-1, with D hard to call. Germline CDR1 SGHNT, CDR2 YYREEE (reference sequence). The ends were cut back, 0 bases at V and 5 bases at J, with 6 bases in the middle. The CDR3 has 13 residues. The CDR3 is CASSLGDNNEQFF. The CDR3 DNA is TGTGCCAGCAGCTTGGGTGATAACAATGAGCAGTTCTTC. The full variable domain, with the rest looked up from reference TRBV5-4 and TRBJ2-1, is ETGVTQSPTHLIKTRGQQVTLRCSSQSGHNTVSWYQQALGQGPQFIFQYYREEENGRGNFPPRFSGLQFPNYSSELNVNALELDDSALYLCASSLGDNNEQFFGPGTRLTVL.

DNA for the CDR3: TGTGCCAGCAGTCGGGGGCCTAATGAAAAACTGTTTTTT. Translated: CASSRGPNEKLFF. V is TRBV7-6 and J is TRBJ1-4, with D possibly being TRBD1 (6 bases). Germline-derived CDR1 and CDR2 are SGHVS and FNYEAQ. V was trimmed by 6 bases and J by 3 bases, leaving 8 bases between them. This CDR3 contains 13 residues.

The genes are TRBV28 and TRBJ2-2; a possible D gene is TRBD1 (5 bases). Germline lookup yields CDR1 MDHEN and CDR2 SYDVKM. The V end was cut by 3 bases, the J end by 6 bases, with 8 bases between. This CDR3 comprises 13 residues. The CDR3 DNA is TGTGCCAGCAGTTTTGCAGGGCCCGGGGAGCTGTTTTTT. It translates to CASSFAGPGELFF.

This chain connects TRBV27 to TRBJ1-2, with TRBD1 identical over 7 bases. Trimming at V came to 6 bases and at J to 4 bases, leaving 11 bases not matched to a gene. The germline gives CDR1 MNHEY, CDR2 SMNVEV (reference sequence). The CDR3 totals 15 residues. CDR3 residues: CASSSILGGSYGYTF. In nucleotides, the CDR3 is TGTGCCAGCAGCTCGATTCTAGGGGGCAGCTATGGCTACACCTTC.

J is TRBJ1-4 and V is TRBV27, with D hard to call. Germline V gene sequence: CDR1 MNHEY, CDR2 SMNVEV (reference sequence). V was cut by 6 bases and J by 5 bases, with 19 bases left in between. This CDR3 spans 16 amino acids. The CDR3 here is CASSPNLDSANEKLFF. The CDR3 nucleotides read TGTGCCAGCAGCCCTAACCTGGACTCAGCCAATGAAAAACTGTTTTTT.

The rearrangement uses TRBV28 and TRBJ1-5; D ambiguous. The CDR3 is made up of 15 amino acids. CDR1 and CDR2 (germline): MDHEN, SYDVKM. V lost 6 bases and J lost 0, with 12 bases in between. In nucleotides, the CDR3 is TGTGCCAGCAGCGGACCTTACTCTAGCAATCAGCCCCAGCATTTT. Its protein product is CASSGPYSSNQPQHF.

The chain is built from TRBV5-1 and TRBJ2-3; 11 bases line up with TRBD2. Losses at the gene ends were 1 base for V and 6 bases for J; bases not matched to a gene: 10. Germline V gene sequence: CDR1 SGHRS, CDR2 YFSETQ. The length of the CDR3 is 17 residues. The CDR3 DNA reads TGCGCCAGCAGCTTGCGGGGACTAGCGGAACTTGTGGATACGCAGTATTTT. It specifies CASSLRGLAELVDTQYF.

This rearrangement joins TRBV2 to TRBJ2-7; TRBD2 matches at 14 bases. The CDR3 extends over 15 amino acids. V was pared by 6 bases and J by 4 bases, with 5 bases of the junction left unmatched. Germline V gene data show CDR1 as SNHLY and CDR2 as FYNNEI. The CDR3 DNA follows: TGTGCCAGCAGAGAGGGGACTAGCGGGAGTTACGAGCAGTACTTC. Translated, it gives CASREGTSGSYEQYF.

The gene calls are TRBV7-9 and TRBJ1-4; D not resolved. Trimming took 5 bases from V and 8 from J, leaving 15 bases between them. Per germline, CDR1 SEHNR and CDR2 FQNEAQ (reference sequence). CDR3 length: 14 amino acids. The CDR3 region is CASSPHVKDEKLFF. The CDR3 DNA reads TGTGCCAGCAGCCCTCACGTGAAGGACGAAAAACTGTTTTTT.

This chain links TRBV4-3 with TRBJ2-7; 12 bases line up with TRBD2. There are 15 residues in the CDR3. V lost 1 base and J lost 4; bases outside the gene matches: 2. Per the germline V gene, CDR1 is LGHNA and CDR2 is YSLEER. The CDR3 DNA reads TGCGCCAGCAGCCAAGGACTAGCGGGGGCTTACGAGCAGTACTTC. It specifies CASSQGLAGAYEQYF.

The J gene is TRBJ2-5, the V gene TRBV7-7; 14 bases match TRBD2. Germline CDR1 reads SSHAT; CDR2 reads FNYEAQ (reference sequence). CDR3 length: 16 amino acids. After removal of 4 bases from V and 5 bases from J, the junction contained 6 bases not matched to a gene. The CDR3 is CASSSGLAGERETQYF. CDR3 nucleotides: TGTGCCAGCAGCTCGGGACTAGCGGGAGAAAGGGAGACCCAGTACTTC.

In its sample, this clone was seen once. The sample carries other DNA sequences with the same CDR3. The chain uses TRBV20-1 and TRBJ2-1; D is ambiguous. Germline CDR1 and CDR2: DFQATT and SNEGSKA (reference sequence). Trimming cost V 1 base and J 3 bases, with 1 base left between them. The CDR3 has 11 amino acids. CDR3 nucleotide sequence: TGCAGTGCTAGAGTCTACAATGAGCAGTTCTTC. Its protein is CSARVYNEQFF.

V usage is TRBV9 and J usage is TRBJ2-6; D gene uncertain. Trimming shortened V by 3 bases and J by 4 bases, and 8 bases separated the two germline ends. Germline assignment: CDR1 SGDLS and CDR2 YYNGEE. This CDR3 is built from 14 residues. The CDR3 protein is CASSGVAGANVLTF. CDR3 nucleotides: TGTGCCAGCAGCGGCGTGGCGGGGGCCAACGTCCTGACTTTC.

V and J are TRBV11-2 and TRBJ1-1, with D possibly matching TRBD1 (6 bases). This CDR3 has 12 amino acids. Germline lookup yields CDR1 SGHAT and CDR2 FQNNGV. The germline V and J ends were trimmed by 1 base and 11 bases, with 11 bases remaining between them. CDR3 nucleotides: TGTGCCAGCAGCTTAGGCGGGGGGCCGGCTTTCTTT. Its protein is CASSLGGGPAFF.